The rows below give T cell receptor beta chains drawn from one sample of a study of OX40 agonist ivuxolimab in advanced cancers. TCRdb's copy holds only in-frame clones and misses some; the assay was immunoSEQ multiplex PCR. The table records under 95,000 clones, 93% of them present only once. This specimen was CD4+ or CD8+ T cells sorted from blood, taken in a trial of the OX40 agonist ivuxolimab. Receptor source: an adult with an advanced solid tumor such as melanoma, head and neck, liver or kidney cancer. Both conserved end residues are part of each CDR3. The D gene is left open where the match is weak. Some rows have no size entry. The others give once, few or many, or a class for an expanded clone.

d_gene	v_gene	abundance	j_gene	CDR3nt	CDR3aa
NA	TRBV5-1	NA	TRBJ1-1	TGCGCCAGCACCTTGGGGGGGGCTGATGAAGCTTTCTTT	CASTLGGADEAFF
NA	TRBV14	few	TRBJ1-1	TGTGCCAGCAGCCCCACCTTACGGGCGAACACTGAAGCTTTCTTT	CASSPTLRANTEAFF
NA	TRBV7-6	NA	TRBJ2-5	TGTGCCAGCAGCTTAGGGGGTGGCCCCGAGACCCAGTACTTC	CASSLGGGPETQYF
NA	TRBV4-1	NA	TRBJ2-3	TGCGCCAGCAGCCAAGAGGTGGGTCAAGGCACAGATACGCAGTATTTT	CASSQEVGQGTDTQYF
TRBD1	TRBV19	NA	TRBJ2-4	TGTGCCAGTAGTCCTACAGGGGCCCAAAACATTCAGTACTTC	CASSPTGAQNIQYF
TRBD2	TRBV12-5	NA	TRBJ2-1	TGTGCTAGTGGTAAACCCTACGGACTAGCGGGAGTGGACAATGAGCAGTTCTTC	CASGKPYGLAGVDNEQFF
NA	TRBV7-7	NA	TRBJ2-1	TGTGCCAGCAGCCCGGGACTTCTTCCTGGTAATGAGCAGTTCTTC	CASSPGLLPGNEQFF
TRBD1	TRBV19	NA	TRBJ1-5	TGTGCCAGTAGCTACAGGGGGCAGGGACAGCCCCAGCATTTT	CASSYRGQGQPQHF
TRBD1	TRBV27	NA	TRBJ2-1	TGTGCCAGCAGCGGACAGGGGGCCGCCAATGAGCAGTTCTTC	CASSGQGAANEQFF
TRBD1	TRBV6-5	NA	TRBJ1-1	TGTGCCAGCAGTTACTCTGGACAGGGAGCGGAAGCTTTCTTT	CASSYSGQGAEAFF
NA	TRBV7-2	NA	TRBJ2-1	TGTGCCAGCAGCTTAGGGGGGTTGGGCAATGAGCAGTTCTTC	CASSLGGLGNEQFF
NA	TRBV11-2	NA	TRBJ2-7	TGTGCCAGCAGTCTGATCGGTGAGCAGTACTTC	CASSLIGEQYF
NA	TRBV13	NA	TRBJ1-1	TGTGCCAGCAGCCCCCTTGGATGGGAAGCTTTCTTT	CASSPLGWEAFF
TRBD1	TRBV6-5	NA	TRBJ1-2	TGTGCCAGCAGGACAGGGGGCTTGGTTGGCTACACCTTC	CASRTGGLVGYTF
TRBD2	TRBV5-8	NA	TRBJ2-7	TGTGCCAGCAGCTTAGAACTAGCGGGAGGACTGGACGAGCAGTACTTC	CASSLELAGGLDEQYF
TRBD2	TRBV6-5	NA	TRBJ2-5	TGTGCCAGCAGTCCCGGGGGGGCCCAGTACTTC	CASSPGGAQYF
NA	TRBV19	once	TRBJ2-1	TGTGCCAGTAGTATAGGGGGGAGGAGAGAGCAGTTCTTC	CASSIGGRREQFF
NA	TRBV29-1	NA	TRBJ1-2	TGCAGCGTAGGACGGGGGGGACCTAACTATGGCTACACCTTC	CSVGRGGPNYGYTF
NA	TRBV30	once	TRBJ2-1	TGTGCCTGGAGTGCTTCCGGAGGGTGGGATGAGCAGTTCTTC	CAWSASGGWDEQFF
NA	TRBV19	NA	TRBJ1-2	TGTGCCAGTAGCTTTCACCAAACCCGCGGCTACACCTTC	CASSFHQTRGYTF
NA	TRBV30	NA	TRBJ1-2	TGTGCCTGGAGTCTCGGGACGGCCTATGGCTACACCTTC	CAWSLGTAYGYTF
NA	TRBV27	NA	TRBJ2-3	TGTGCCAGCAGTTTAACTAGGCGGGCCACAGATACGCAGTATTTT	CASSLTRRATDTQYF
NA	TRBV30	NA	TRBJ2-3	TGTGCCTGGAGTGTAAGGCGGGATACGCAGTATTTT	CAWSVRRDTQYF
NA	TRBV9	NA	TRBJ1-3	TGTGCCAGCAGTGTCTTTGCCGGAGGGCCTGGAAACACCATATATTTT	CASSVFAGGPGNTIYF
NA	TRBV7-9	NA	TRBJ1-1	TGTGCCAGCAGCTGGGATGGCCCTGAAGCTTTCTTT	CASSWDGPEAFF
TRBD2	TRBV4-1	NA	TRBJ2-1	TGCGCCAGCAGCCAAATCCTAGCGGGGGCCTACAATGAGCAGTTCTTC	CASSQILAGAYNEQFF